This T cell receptor (beta chain) appears in the sequencing data of a study of shared clonotypes between healthy human individuals. A deep-level run was used for the assay. Assay used: immunoSEQ multiplex PCR; TCRdb lists only in-frame clones, some missing. The data hold a few million clones, with 93% observed a single time. Researchers partitioned CD4+ cells into CD45RA+ naive and CD45RA-negative memory subsets. There are 15 residues in the CDR3. V was trimmed by 4 bases and J by 4 bases, leaving 13 bases between them. In germline, CDR1 is LGHNT, CDR2 FRNRAP. Input material: naive CD4+ T cells from PBMCs. The subset was: CD45RA+ positively selected. The source of this sequence is a man between 18 and 29 years old in good health. Some clones in this sample may be carry-over from other donors' samples. This rearrangement joins TRBV12-5 to TRBJ2-2; the D gene could be TRBD1 or TRBD2 (6 bases each). CDR3 sequence (DNA): TGTGCTAGTGGTTCGGAGGGGGTAGGCACCGGGGAGCTGTTTTTT. This gives the protein CASGSEGVGTGELFF. Filled out from reference TRBV12-5 and TRBJ2-2, the complete variable domain reads DARVTQTPRHKVTEMGQEVTMRCQPILGHNTVFWYRQTMMQGLELLAYFRNRAPLDDSGMPKDRFSAEMPDATLATLKIQPSEPRDSAVYFCASGSEGVGTGELFFGEGSRLTVL.